The clone carrying this T cell receptor beta chain was picked up a small number of times. Its matching antigen is unknown. This record belongs to a study of CD8+ T cells in alopecia areata. Sequencing used cDNA as its template, made by extracting RNA and reverse transcribing it. The assay was immunoSEQ multiplex PCR, and TCRdb's table has in-frame clones only and misses some. The sample holds 100,000 to 130,000 clones; 59% are singletons and the top ten take 20%. Whole-study findings and limits: Clonality exceeded that of normal scalp in lesional scalp, most notably in alopecia totalis/universalis.

CDR1 and CDR2 (germline): SEHNR, FQNEAQ (reference sequence). The CDR3 runs 17 residues. V was clipped by 5 bases and J by 0 bases; unmatched bases: 9. Source material: CD8+ T cells sorted from blood. The chain carries TRBV7-9 and TRBJ1-3; 8 bases map to TRBD1. The sequence came from a human donor in good health. CDR3 protein: CASSLGTGGYSGNTIYF. CDR3 DNA: TGTGCCAGCAGCCTCGGGACAGGAGGGTACTCTGGAAACACCATATATTTT.